The rows below give T cell receptor beta chains drawn from one sample of a study of blood T cell repertoires in COVID-19. Assay: immunoSEQ multiplex PCR; the TCRdb copy retains only in-frame clones and omits some. Of approximately 140,000 clones listed, around 85% are singletons. What was sequenced was peripheral blood. The origin of the receptors is a man in his 70s with acute or convalescent COVID-19. Each CDR3 is given with its conserved first and last residue. A D gene is named only where the DNA matches it firmly. Some rows have no size entry. The others give once, few or many, or a class for an expanded clone.

d_gene,v_gene,abundance,j_gene,len,CDR3nt,CDR3aa
TRBD1,TRBV7-6,-,TRBJ1-4,15,TGTGCCAGCAGCCTTGGGACAGGGAAGACTGAAAAACTGTTTTTT,CASSLGTGKTEKLFF
TRBD2,TRBV14,-,TRBJ2-3,16,TGTGCCAGCGCTGAATACACTAGCGGTTTCACAGATACGCAGTATTTT,CASAEYTSGFTDTQYF
TRBD2,TRBV28,-,TRBJ2-4,14,TGTGCCAGCAGAACTTCGGGGGGGCAAAACATTCAGTACTTC,CASRTSGGQNIQYF
-,TRBV5-1,-,TRBJ2-6,15,TGCGCCAGCAGCTCCGACAACTCTGGGGCCAACGTCCTGACTTTC,CASSSDNSGANVLTF
-,TRBV7-9,-,TRBJ1-2,15,TGTGCCAGCAGCACGTTTTTGGACAGACTCTATGGCTACACCTTC,CASSTFLDRLYGYTF
TRBD1,TRBV29-1,-,TRBJ2-5,14,TGCAGCGTTGAGGGGACAGGGGCCCCAGAGACCCAGTACTTC,CSVEGTGAPETQYF
TRBD2,TRBV7-8,-,TRBJ2-1,15,TGTGCCAGCAAATTTGGGGGTATTAGCGGGACTGAGCAGTTCTTC,CASKFGGISGTEQFF
-,TRBV9,-,TRBJ2-1,15,TGTGCCAGCAGCGCAGACGGGAGACCTTACAATGAGCAGTTCTTC,CASSADGRPYNEQFF
-,TRBV4-2,-,TRBJ1-1,15,TGTGCCAGCAGCCTGGCTCCGGGGGAGAACACTGAAGCTTTCTTT,CASSLAPGENTEAFF
TRBD2,TRBV7-9,-,TRBJ2-7,13,TGTGCCAGCACCGGGACTAGCGGGTACGAGCAGTACTTC,CASTGTSGYEQYF
-,TRBV5-1,-,TRBJ2-6,17,TGCGCCAGCAGCCCACTAGCATCAAGCTCTGGGGCCAACGTCCTGACTTTC,CASSPLASSSGANVLTF
TRBD1,TRBV28,-,TRBJ2-5,15,TGTGCCAGCAGACGGGACAGGGGGGAGGAAGAGACCCAGTACTTC,CASRRDRGEEETQYF
-,TRBV3-1/TRBV3-2,-,TRBJ2-7,14,TGTGCCAGCAGCCTCCGAGCGGTTACCTACGAGCAGTACTTC,CASSLRAVTYEQYF
TRBD1,TRBV30,-,TRBJ1-5,13,TGTGCCTGGAGTGTACAGGGGTATCAGCCCCAGCATTTT,CAWSVQGYQPQHF
-,TRBV5-1,-,TRBJ2-3,14,TGCGCCAGCCGTACAGGGCCTAGCACAGATACGCAGTATTTT,CASRTGPSTDTQYF
TRBD1,TRBV28,-,TRBJ1-1,16,TGTGCCAGCAGTTTCATAGGGGGCGGCGGGAACACTGAAGCTTTCTTT,CASSFIGGGGNTEAFF
-,TRBV5-8,-,TRBJ2-4,14,TGTGCCAGCAGCTTGGAACAGGGGGGGGACATTCAGTACTTC,CASSLEQGGDIQYF
TRBD1,TRBV11-1,few,TRBJ2-1,15,TGTGCCAGCAGCCAGACAGGGAGCTCCTACAATGAGCAGTTCTTC,CASSQTGSSYNEQFF
TRBD2,TRBV6-6,-,TRBJ2-1,15,TGTGCCAGCAGTTATAGCGGGAGCTCCTACAATGAGCAGTTCTTC,CASSYSGSSYNEQFF
-,TRBV6-5,once,TRBJ2-7,14,TGTGCCAGCAGGGCCCTAGGGGACACCTACGAGCAGTACTTC,CASRALGDTYEQYF
-,TRBV28,-,TRBJ1-6,15,TGTGCCAGCAGTTCATACACAGGCTATAATTCACCCCTCCACTTT,CASSSYTGYNSPLHF
TRBD1,TRBV19,few,TRBJ2-1,16,TGTGCCAGTAGTAAGTACGGGGACAGTCCCTACAATGAGCAGTTCTTC,CASSKYGDSPYNEQFF
-,TRBV4-3,once,TRBJ1-2,16,TGCGCCAGCAGCCAAGAGCGGTCGGGACTGTCCTATGGCTACACCTTC,CASSQERSGLSYGYTF
-,TRBV29-1,-,TRBJ1-2,12,TGCAGCGGTGATTTAGCTAACTATGGCTACACCTTC,CSGDLANYGYTF
-,TRBV19,-,TRBJ1-2,13,TGTGCCAGTAGATACAGGGAACCTTATGGCTACACCTTC,CASRYREPYGYTF
-,TRBV29-1,once,TRBJ2-3,12,TGCAGCGTTGAAGGAGGTACAGATACGCAGTATTTT,CSVEGGTDTQYF
TRBD1,TRBV9,-,TRBJ2-3,17,TGTGCCAGCAGCGTATCCCCGGGACAGGGGTGGACAGATACGCAGTATTTT,CASSVSPGQGWTDTQYF
TRBD1,TRBV9,-,TRBJ2-2,16,TGTGCCAGCAGCCCGGGGACAGGGGTGCGGACCGGGGAGCTGTTTTTT,CASSPGTGVRTGELFF
-,TRBV28,-,TRBJ2-5,14,TGTGCCAGCAGTCCGGGACTTGATGGAGAGACCCAGTACTTC,CASSPGLDGETQYF
-,TRBV29-1,-,TRBJ2-3,16,TGCAGCGTTGAAGATGGGGGGGGGCTTAGTACAGATACGCAGTATTTT,CSVEDGGGLSTDTQYF
-,TRBV5-6,once,TRBJ1-1,12,TGTGCCAGCAGCTTGGCAGGTTCTGAAGCTTTCTTT,CASSLAGSEAFF
TRBD1,TRBV29-1,-,TRBJ1-2,16,TGCAGCGTTGATTGGACAGGCCGCCAGAACGCTTATGGCTACACCTTC,CSVDWTGRQNAYGYTF
-,TRBV15,-,TRBJ2-7,13,TGTGCCACCAGCAGACCTCAGGGAAACGAGCAGTACTTC,CATSRPQGNEQYF
TRBD2,TRBV5-8,-,TRBJ2-3,18,TGTGCCAGCAGCTACGGGACTAGCGGGGGGTTGTCCACAGATACGCAGTATTTT,CASSYGTSGGLSTDTQYF
TRBD1,TRBV19,-,TRBJ1-3,19,TGTGCCAGTAGTATACTTCCGGGACAGGTTGCAATCTCTGGAAACACCATATATTTT,CASSILPGQVAISGNTIYF
TRBD1,TRBV5-6,-,TRBJ2-2,16,TGTGCCAGCAGTTCCGGACAGGGCCTGAACACCGGGGAGCTGTTTTTT,CASSSGQGLNTGELFF
-,TRBV19,-,TRBJ2-1,15,TGTGCCAGTAGTTTTCAAGGGGGAAGGTATAATGAGCAGTTCTTC,CASSFQGGRYNEQFF
TRBD2,TRBV2,-,TRBJ2-5,15,TGTGCCAGCAGTAAAGCGGGAGGTAACATAGAGACCCAGTACTTC,CASSKAGGNIETQYF
-,TRBV7-2,-,TRBJ2-1,14,TGTGCCAGCAGCTTCAGGGAAGCATACAATGAGCAGTTCTTC,CASSFREAYNEQFF
TRBD1,TRBV19,-,TRBJ1-1,17,TGTGCCAGTAACCCGGGACAGGGTTATGGTCAGAACACTGAAGCTTTCTTT,CASNPGQGYGQNTEAFF
-,TRBV19,-,TRBJ1-6,16,TGTGCCAGTAGTATAGCGGGGGGACAACCCAGCTCCCCCCTCCACTTT,CASSIAGGQPSSPLHF
TRBD2,TRBV5-1,-,TRBJ2-3,16,TGCGCCAGCAGCTTGGGGGGGACTACCCCCAGGGATACGCAGTATTTT,CASSLGGTTPRDTQYF